This section outlines one TCR beta chain sequence together with its context. Sequenced by immunoSEQ multiplex PCR; TCRdb stores in-frame clones only, minus some. In the table there are tens of thousands of clones, about 82% of which are singletons. The record originates from a study of PD-L1 blockade in urothelial cancer. As for the study in general: Males with bladder-origin urothelial cancer made up about 90% of the roughly 30 patients. Per blood sample, T cells had a median of around 150,000.

The germline V gene has CDR1 SGHVS and CDR2 FQNEAQ. CDR3 length: 15 residues. J gave up 7 bases and V 5 bases, and 8 bases lay outside the gene matches. The time point was: peripheral blood 6 weeks after treatment start. Sample: PBMCs, taken around atezolizumab (anti-PD-L1) treatment. The chain is built from TRBV7-8 and TRBJ2-2; TRBD2 matches 9 bases. This TCR was sampled from a man aged 65-85 years with urothelial cancer. CDR3 DNA sequence: TGTGCCAGCAGCCCTATAGCGGGAGAAGTCGGGGAGCTGTTTTTT. Translating it yields CASSPIAGEVGELFF. Combining the CDR3 with reference TRBV7-8 and TRBJ2-2 gives the whole variable domain GAGVSQSPRYKVAKRGQDVALRCDPISGHVSLFWYQQALGQGPEFLTYFQNEAQLDKSGLPSDRFFAERPEGSVSTLKIQRTQQEDSAVYLCASSPIAGEVGELFFGEGSRLTVL.